Below, 13 T cell receptor beta chains from the same sample are listed, as sequenced in a study of Graves' ophthalmopathy and Graves' hyperthyroidism. Amplified material comprised TCR beta CDR3 regions derived from RNA transcripts. First-round RT-PCR relied on HTBI primers, and a second-round multiplex PCR came next. TCRdb recomputed calls from the multiplex PCR reads with MiXCR, one row per CDR3 protein. Of about 400,000 distinct CDR3 sequences listed, about 17% were seen once; the top ten hold 1.6%. Material for sequencing was peripheral blood. These receptors all stem from a woman aged 18 to 35 with Graves' ophthalmopathy.

The V call is TRBV27, the J call TRBJ2-7; 7 positions agree with TRBD1. The CDR3 covers 15 residues. The germline gives CDR1 MNHEY, CDR2 SMNVEV (reference sequence). V shed 0 bases and J 3 bases; nucleotides not matched to a gene: 5. In nucleotides, the CDR3 is TGTGCCAGCAGTTTATCCCAGGACAGGAACTACGAGCAGTACTTC. As protein: CASSLSQDRNYEQYF.

This clonotype was found many times. V gene TRBV6-5 combines with J gene TRBJ2-1; possible D gene TRBD2, 5 bases. CDR3 length equals 12 residues. CDR1 and CDR2 from the germline V gene are MNHEY and SVGAGI. Trimming shortened V by 0 bases and J by 12 bases, and 9 bases separated the two germline ends. The DNA for the CDR3 is TGTGCCAGCAGTTACTCCGGCGAGGGGCAGTTCTTC. Translation: CASSYSGEGQFF.

Many counts were recorded for this clonotype. The chain carries TRBV5-6 and TRBJ2-5, with TRBD2 matching 9 bases. Germline V lookup: CDR1 SGHDT, CDR2 YYEEEE. The CDR3 spans 15 residues. With 0 bases clipped from V and 5 bases from J, the junction kept 5 bases outside the gene matches. The CDR3 sequence is CASSLGGGAVETQYF. The CDR3 bases are TGTGCCAGCAGCTTGGGCGGGGGGGCGGTTGAGACCCAGTACTTC.

This clonotype came up many times. The CDR3 sequence is CASSLKIGRGSGANVLTF. In DNA form, the CDR3 reads TGTGCCAGCAGCTTAAAGATTGGGAGGGGCTCTGGGGCCAACGTCCTGACTTTC. This chain uses TRBV11-2 with TRBJ2-6, with 7 bases aligning to TRBD2. This CDR3 spans 18 amino acids. Trimming took 2 bases from V and 0 from J; bases not matched to a gene: 7. Germline values: CDR1 SGHAT, CDR2 FQNNGV.

At least ten counts were recorded for this clonotype. V usage is TRBV7-9 and J usage is TRBJ2-7; D gene unclear. The V end was cut by 5 bases, the J end by 6 bases, with 14 bases between. Germline CDR1 is SEHNR and CDR2 is FQNEAQ (reference sequence). This CDR3 region has 13 residues. As DNA, the CDR3 is TGTGCCAGCAGCCCCCGACGGACCTCCGAGCAGTACTTC. It yields the protein CASSPRRTSEQYF.

This clonotype was observed many times. V gene TRBV7-2 combines with J gene TRBJ2-7, with 11 bases fitting TRBD2. This CDR3 has 16 residues. The V gene's germline CDR1 is SGHTA and CDR2 FQGNSA. The V gene end was trimmed by 0 bases and the J gene end by 3 bases; junction bases not matched to a gene: 4. CDR3 residues: CASSLATSGVFYEQYF. CDR3 DNA sequence: TGTGCCAGCAGCTTAGCGACTAGCGGGGTTTTCTACGAGCAGTACTTC.

This clonotype appeared many times. This sequence joins TRBV2 and TRBJ1-1, with 8 nucleotides matching TRBD1. V trimming: 4 bases; J trimming: 4 bases; junction bases outside the gene matches: 5. The length of the CDR3 is 14 residues. Per germline, CDR1 SNHLY and CDR2 FYNNEI. The CDR3 DNA sequence: TGTGCCAGCAGTGTATCACAGGGGGGCACTGAAGCTTTCTTT. Translation: CASSVSQGGTEAFF. The complete variable domain, with remaining parts taken from reference TRBV2 and TRBJ1-1, reads EPEVTQTPSHQVTQMGQEVILRCVPISNHLYFYWYRQILGQKVEFLVSFYNNEISEKSEIFDDQFSVERPDGSNFTLKIRSTKLEDSAMYFCASSVSQGGTEAFFGQGTRLTVV.

This clonotype has ten or more counts. This chain joins TRBV5-1 and TRBJ2-5; TRBD2 might be the D (6 bases). The CDR3 runs 15 residues. Trimming removed 6 bases from V and 1 base from J, with 16 bases in between. CDR1 and CDR2 from the germline V gene are SGHRS and YFSETQ. The CDR3 spells CASNKGRRGQETQYF. The CDR3 DNA reads TGCGCCAGCAACAAGGGGCGGAGGGGCCAAGAGACCCAGTACTTC.

This chain connects TRBV6-2 or TRBV6-3 to TRBJ2-4; 10 positions agree with TRBD1. The V gene end was trimmed by 6 bases and the J gene end by 3 bases; junction bases not matched to a gene: 8. The CDR3 covers 16 residues. The germline CDR1 and CDR2 sequences are MNHEY and SVGEGT. The CDR3 loop reads CASRKRGDRGKNIQYF. CDR3 DNA sequence: TGTGCCAGCAGAAAACGCGGGGACAGGGGCAAAAACATTCAGTACTTC.

This clonotype was counted at least ten times. The chain has TRBV6-2 or TRBV6-3 and TRBJ1-6, with TRBD1 matching over 9 bases. This CDR3 region has 14 residues. V lost 6 bases to trimming and J lost 9 bases; unmatched junction nucleotides: 6. CDR1 and CDR2 (germline): MNHEY, SVGEGT. Here the CDR3 DNA reads TGTGCCAGCAGCTCCGGGACAGGGAGTTCACCCCTCCACTTT. Protein sequence: CASSSGTGSSPLHF.

V usage is TRBV7-2 and J usage is TRBJ1-2; maybe TRBD1 (5 bases). Germline CDR1 reads SGHTA; CDR2 reads FQGNSA. The CDR3 runs to 14 residues. V gave up 5 bases and J gave up 5 bases, with 15 bases separating them. CDR3 amino acids: CASSPSQGKYGYTF. In DNA, the CDR3 is TGTGCCAGCAGCCCTAGCCAGGGCAAGTATGGCTACACCTTC.

This clonotype was seen ten or more times. This chain joins TRBV6-4 and TRBJ1-1; D is uncertain. Germline V gives CDR1 MRHNA, CDR2 SNTAGT. The CDR3 contains 13 residues. Trimming stripped 2 bases from V and 4 bases from J, with 8 bases between. CDR3 DNA sequence: TGTGCCAGCAGTGACAGACTAAGCACTGAAGCTTTCTTT. Protein sequence: CASSDRLSTEAFF.

There are many counts of this clonotype. The V gene is TRBV7-2, the J gene TRBJ2-4; 7 bases agree with TRBD2. The CDR3 has 14 amino acids. Germline trimming cut 1 base from V and 7 bases from J; bases unmatched to any gene: 4. Looked up from germline, CDR1 is SGHTA and CDR2 is FQGNSA. The CDR3 loop reads CASSLGAGVNIQYF. As DNA, the CDR3 is TGTGCCAGCAGCTTAGGGGCGGGAGTCAACATTCAGTACTTC. The complete variable domain, with remaining parts taken from reference TRBV7-2 and TRBJ2-4, reads GAGVSQSPSNKVTEKGKDVELRCDPISGHTALYWYRQSLGQGLEFLIYFQGNSAPDKSGLPSDRFSAERTGGSVSTLTIQRTQQEDSAVYLCASSLGAGVNIQYFGAGTRLSVL.